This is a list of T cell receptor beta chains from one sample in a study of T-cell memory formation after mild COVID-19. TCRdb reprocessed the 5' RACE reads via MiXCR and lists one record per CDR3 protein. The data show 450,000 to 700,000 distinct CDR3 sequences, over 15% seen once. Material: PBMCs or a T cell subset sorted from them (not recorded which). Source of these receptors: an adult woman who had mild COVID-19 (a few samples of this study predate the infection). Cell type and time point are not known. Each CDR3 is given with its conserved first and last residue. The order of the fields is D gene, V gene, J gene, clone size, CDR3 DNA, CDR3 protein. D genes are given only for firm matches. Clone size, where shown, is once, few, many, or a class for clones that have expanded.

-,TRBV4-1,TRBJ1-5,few,TGCGCCAGCAGCCACGAAACAGTCGGGGTTTTTAGCAATCAGCCCCAGCATTTT,CASSHETVGVFSNQPQHF
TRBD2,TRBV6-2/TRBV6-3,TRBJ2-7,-,TGTGCCACAGGGACGACTAGCGGGGTGTACGAGCAGTACTTC,CATGTTSGVYEQYF
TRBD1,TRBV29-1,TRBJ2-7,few,TGCAGCGCCAGGACAGGGGATGAGCAGTACTTC,CSARTGDEQYF
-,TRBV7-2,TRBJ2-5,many,TGTGCCAGCAGCTTAAAATTCTCACAGTTACAAGAGACCCAGTACTTC,CASSLKFSQLQETQYF
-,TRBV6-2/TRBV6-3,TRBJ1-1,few,TGTGCCAGCAGTCCCCTACAGTATTACACTGAAGCTTTCTTT,CASSPLQYYTEAFF
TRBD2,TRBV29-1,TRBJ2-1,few,TGCAGCGTTGAAGACTGGACTAGCGGGAGGATTGGGCTTTACAATGAGCAGTTCTTC,CSVEDWTSGRIGLYNEQFF
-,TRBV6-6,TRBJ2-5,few,TGTGCCAGCAGTCCCCGCCCGGGCTTCCAAGAGACCCAGTACTTC,CASSPRPGFQETQYF
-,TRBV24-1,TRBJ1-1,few,TGTGCCACCAGTCTGGGGAACACTGAAGCTTTCTTT,CATSLGNTEAFF
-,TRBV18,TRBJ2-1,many,TGTGCCAGCTCAACGACTAGTTCGGGGCAAAATGAGCAGTTCTTC,CASSTTSSGQNEQFF
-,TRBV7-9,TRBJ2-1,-,TGTGCCAGCAGCTTAGCACAGGCCGCGCTCTTC,CASSLAQAALF
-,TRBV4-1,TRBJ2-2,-,TGCGCCAGCAGCCAACCCTACACCGGGGAGCTGTTTTTT,CASSQPYTGELFF
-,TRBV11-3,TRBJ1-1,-,TGTGCCAGCAGCTTAGTCACGGGGGCGAGGACTGAAGCTTTCTTT,CASSLVTGARTEAFF
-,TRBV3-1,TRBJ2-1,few,TGTGCCAGCAGCCAATTGGCCACCCGTAATGAGCAGTTCTTC,CASSQLATRNEQFF